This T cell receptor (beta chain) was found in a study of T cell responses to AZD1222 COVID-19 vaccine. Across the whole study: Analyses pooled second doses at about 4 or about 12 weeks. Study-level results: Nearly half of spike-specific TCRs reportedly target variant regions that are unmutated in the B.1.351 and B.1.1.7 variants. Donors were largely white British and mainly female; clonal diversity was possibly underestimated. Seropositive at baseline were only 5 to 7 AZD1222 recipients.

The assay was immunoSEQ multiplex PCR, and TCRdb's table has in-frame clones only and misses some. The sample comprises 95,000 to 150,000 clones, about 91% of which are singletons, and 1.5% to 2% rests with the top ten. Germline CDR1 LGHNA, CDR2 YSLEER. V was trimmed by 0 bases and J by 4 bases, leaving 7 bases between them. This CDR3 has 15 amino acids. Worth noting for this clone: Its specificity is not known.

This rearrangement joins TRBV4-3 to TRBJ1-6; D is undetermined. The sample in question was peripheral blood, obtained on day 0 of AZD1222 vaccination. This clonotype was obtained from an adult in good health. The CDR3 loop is CASSQDRGYNSPLHF. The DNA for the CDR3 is TGCGCCAGCAGCCAAGATCGGGGTTATAATTCACCCCTCCACTTT.